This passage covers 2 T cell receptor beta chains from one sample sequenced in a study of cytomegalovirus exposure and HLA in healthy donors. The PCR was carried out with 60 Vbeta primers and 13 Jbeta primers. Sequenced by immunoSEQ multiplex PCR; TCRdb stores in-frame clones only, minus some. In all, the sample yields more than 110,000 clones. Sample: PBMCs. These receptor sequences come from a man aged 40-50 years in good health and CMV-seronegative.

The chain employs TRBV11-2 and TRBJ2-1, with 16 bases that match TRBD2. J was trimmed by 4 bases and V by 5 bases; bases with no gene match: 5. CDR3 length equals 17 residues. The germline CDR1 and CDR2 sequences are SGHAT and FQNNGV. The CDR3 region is CASSPLGLAGGYNEQFF. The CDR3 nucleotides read TGTGCCAGCAGCCCCCTGGGACTAGCGGGGGGGTACAATGAGCAGTTCTTC.

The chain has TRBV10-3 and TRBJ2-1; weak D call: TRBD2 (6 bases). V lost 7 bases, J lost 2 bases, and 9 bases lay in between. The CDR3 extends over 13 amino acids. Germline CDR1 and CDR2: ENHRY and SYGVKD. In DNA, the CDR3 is TGTGCCATCAAGGGCGGGACCTACAATGAGCAGTTCTTC. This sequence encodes CAIKGGTYNEQFF.